This T cell receptor beta chain was obtained from a study of regulatory T cells in long-lasting Graves disease. This clonotype was detected ten times or more. Time point meaning: newly diagnosed GD, antithyroid drugs for less than 3 months. The TCR library was made from RNA that had been extracted from PBMCs in TRIzol. EDTA tubes received 9 to 10 milliliters of collected peripheral blood. Construction of TCR beta libraries relied on iRepertoire HTBI primers and on Arm-PCR targeting CDR3 regions. One entry per CDR3 protein, called by TCRdb with MiXCR from the multiplex PCR reads. The sample contains about 460,000 distinct CDR3 sequences, approximately 15% of which appear only once. The sample was also linked to a second study, of T cells in Graves' hyperthyroidism and ophthalmopathy.

The sequencing here drew on peripheral blood mononuclear cells (PBMCs), taken at new diagnosis, from a patient treated with antithyroid drugs. The receptor was derived from a woman in her forties or fifties with Graves disease.

The CDR3 DNA reads as TGTGCCAGCAGCTTAGCGCTGGAGACAAACGAGCAGTACTTC. Its protein is CASSLALETNEQYF. The chain joins TRBV7-2 to TRBJ2-7, with D uncertain. Germline lookup yields CDR1 SGHTA and CDR2 FQGNSA. Trimming shortened V by 0 bases and J by 5 bases, and 11 bases separated the two germline ends. There are 14 residues in the CDR3. Looking up the rest from reference TRBV7-2 and TRBJ2-7 gives the full variable domain: GAGVSQSPSNKVTEKGKDVELRCDPISGHTALYWYRQSLGQGLEFLIYFQGNSAPDKSGLPSDRFSAERTGGSVSTLTIQRTQQEDSAVYLCASSLALETNEQYFGPGTRLTVT.